This T cell receptor beta chain was observed in a study of OX40 agonist ivuxolimab in advanced cancers. About the study: Patients were given ivuxolimab, an antibody that agonizes OX40 (CD134). Patients were infused with ivuxolimab every 2 weeks at 0.01 to 10 mg/kg.

J was trimmed by 0 bases and V by 5 bases; bases with no gene match: 7. This CDR3 is built from 17 residues. Looked up from germline, CDR1 is SGHVS and CDR2 is FNYEAQ. Method: immunoSEQ multiplex PCR; TCRdb's copy keeps in-frame clones and lacks some. The sample includes 70,000 to 90,000 clones, more than 90% of them seen just once. V gene TRBV7-6 combines with J gene TRBJ2-6; 7 nucleotides line up with TRBD1. The sequence derives from an adult with an advanced solid tumor such as melanoma, head and neck, liver or kidney cancer. Sequences were derived from CD4+ or CD8+ T cells sorted from blood, sampled in a trial of the OX40 agonist ivuxolimab. CDR3 sequence (DNA): TGTGCCAGCAGCCCGGGACAGCTCAACTCTGGGGCCAACGTCCTGACTTTC. Its protein product is CASSPGQLNSGANVLTF. Looking up the rest from reference TRBV7-6 and TRBJ2-6 gives the full variable domain: GAGVSQSPRYKVTKRGQDVALRCDPISGHVSLYWYRQALGQGPEFLTYFNYEAQQDKSGLPNDRFSAERPEGSISTLTIQRTEQRDSAMYRCASSPGQLNSGANVLTFGAGSRLTVL.